This T cell receptor (beta chain) appears in the sequencing data of a study of CD8 T cells in ankylosing spondylitis. Study findings and constraints: Prior literature has documented some motif variants in synovial fluid and blood from reactive arthritis. Typical of ankylosing spondylitis blood, it appeared, was a TCR beta motif of under 10 highly homologous variants.

This clonotype was detected only a few times. What it binds is not known. CDR3 length equals 16 residues. Trimming took 1 base from V and 4 from J, leaving 16 bases between them. CDR1 and CDR2 (germline): SGHAT, FQNNGV. Libraries of TCR beta came from quantitative 5'-RACE with molecular barcodes. Via MiXCR, TCRdb re-called the 5' RACE reads, giving one row per CDR3 protein. The table records tens of thousands of distinct CDR3 sequences, roughly 8.8% of them present only once. This TCR derives from a male donor with ankylosing spondylitis. Sequences were obtained from blood, either unsorted or a sorted T cell fraction (not recorded which). This chain joins TRBV11-2 and TRBJ1-1; possible D gene TRBD1, 5 bases. The CDR3: CASSLASRGAGTEAFF. The CDR3 nucleotides read TGTGCCAGCAGCTTAGCCTCCCGGGGCGCGGGCACTGAAGCTTTCTTT.